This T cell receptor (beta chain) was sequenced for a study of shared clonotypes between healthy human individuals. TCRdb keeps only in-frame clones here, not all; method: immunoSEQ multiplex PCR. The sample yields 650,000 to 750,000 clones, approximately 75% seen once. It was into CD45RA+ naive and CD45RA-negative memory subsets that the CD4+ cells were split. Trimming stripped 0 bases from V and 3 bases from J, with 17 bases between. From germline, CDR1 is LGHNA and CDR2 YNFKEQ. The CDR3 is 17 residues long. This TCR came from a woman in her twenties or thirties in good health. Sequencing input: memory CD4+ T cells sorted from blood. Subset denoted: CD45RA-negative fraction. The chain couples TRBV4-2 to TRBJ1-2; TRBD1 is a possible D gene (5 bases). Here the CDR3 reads CASSQDLISGGDYGYTF. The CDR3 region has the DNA TGTGCCAGCAGCCAAGACCTGATTTCTGGGGGAGACTATGGCTACACCTTC.